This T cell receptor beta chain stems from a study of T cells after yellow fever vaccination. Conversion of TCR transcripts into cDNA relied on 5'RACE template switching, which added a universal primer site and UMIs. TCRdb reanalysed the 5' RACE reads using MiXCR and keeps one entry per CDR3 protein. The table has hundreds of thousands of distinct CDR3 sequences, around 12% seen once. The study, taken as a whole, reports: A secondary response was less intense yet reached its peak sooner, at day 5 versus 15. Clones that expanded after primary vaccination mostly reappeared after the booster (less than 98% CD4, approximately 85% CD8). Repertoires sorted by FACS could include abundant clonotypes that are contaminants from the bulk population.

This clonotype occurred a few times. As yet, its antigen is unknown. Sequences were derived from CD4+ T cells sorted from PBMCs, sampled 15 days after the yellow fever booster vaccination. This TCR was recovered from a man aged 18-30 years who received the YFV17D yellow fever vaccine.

The CDR3 region is CASSPNFGGPPELFF. The CDR3 coding sequence is TGTGCCAGCAGCCCCAATTTCGGGGGCCCTCCCGAGCTGTTTTTT. The genes are TRBV3-1 and TRBJ2-2; D is perhaps TRBD1 or TRBD2 (6 bases each). The V and J ends lost 4 bases and 11 bases respectively, with 20 bases between them. Germline V gives CDR1 LGHDT, CDR2 YNNKEL (reference sequence). CDR3 size: 15 residues.